The source of this TCR beta chain is a study of T cells after yellow fever vaccination. Germline-derived CDR1 and CDR2 are ENHRY and SYGVKD. J was trimmed by 8 bases and V by 0 bases; bases with no gene match: 8. The CDR3 totals 16 residues. This clonotype came up a few times. TCRdb re-analysed the 5' RACE reads in MiXCR, keeping a single row per CDR3 protein. The sample has about 330,000 distinct CDR3 sequences; roughly 8.6% are singletons. J is TRBJ2-1 and V is TRBV10-3; 9 bases match TRBD2. The sample in question was PBMCs, obtained 45 days after the first yellow fever vaccination. The receptor was isolated from a man younger than 35 who received the YFV17D yellow fever vaccine. The CDR3 here is CAISESGIAGVDEQFF. DNA for the CDR3: TGTGCCATCAGTGAGTCGGGGATAGCGGGGGTCGATGAGCAGTTCTTC.